The 9 T cell receptor beta chains listed next were all sequenced from one sample in a study of T cell responses to AZD1222 COVID-19 vaccine. Here immunoSEQ multiplex PCR was the method, and the copy in TCRdb shows in-frame clones only, minus some. The table records over 110,000 clones, just over 90% of them present only once. This sample comprised peripheral blood, obtained on day 0 of AZD1222 vaccination. These receptors were obtained from an adult in good health.

This clone was detected once. The chain carries TRBV6-2 or TRBV6-3 and TRBJ1-3; D uncertain. V was shortened by 5 bases and J by 0 bases, with 8 bases between the two germline ends. The CDR3 has 14 residues. Germline V gene lookup returns CDR1 MNHEY and CDR2 SVGEGT. CDR3 DNA: TGTGCCAGCAGTGGACGTAACTCTGGAAACACCATATATTTT. It encodes CASSGRNSGNTIYF.

This chain connects TRBV5-4 to TRBJ2-7; no reliable D call. The germline V gene has CDR1 SGHNT and CDR2 YYREEE (reference sequence). This CDR3 has 16 amino acids. The V end was cut by 0 bases, the J end by 5 bases, with 18 bases between. The CDR3 DNA reads TGTGCCAGCAGCTTGGCCCAACATGGCGGAACCCACGAGCAGTACTTC. Its protein is CASSLAQHGGTHEQYF. Together with reference TRBV5-4 and TRBJ2-7, the CDR3 gives the full variable domain: ETGVTQSPTHLIKTRGQQVTLRCSSQSGHNTVSWYQQALGQGPQFIFQYYREEENGRGNFPPRFSGLQFPNYSSELNVNALELDDSALYLCASSLAQHGGTHEQYFGPGTRLTVT.

The CDR3 reads CASSLGIVTASYNEQFF. The CDR3 coding sequence is TGTGCCAGCAGCTTGGGTATTGTGACTGCCTCCTACAATGAGCAGTTCTTC. The chain recombines TRBV5-5 with TRBJ2-1; D remains unclear. In germline, CDR1 is SGHKS, CDR2 YYEKEE (reference sequence). This CDR3 is built from 17 residues. The germline V and J ends were trimmed by 0 bases and 0 bases, with 13 bases remaining between them.

V usage is TRBV24-1 and J usage is TRBJ2-1; D uncertain. Trimming pared 4 bases from V and 0 bases from J, leaving 3 bases between. The CDR3 spans 13 residues. Germline-derived CDR1 and CDR2 are KGHDR and SFDVKD. The CDR3 protein is CATSDPSYNEQFF. CDR3 sequence (DNA): TGTGCCACCAGTGACCCCTCCTACAATGAGCAGTTCTTC.

This rearrangement joins TRBV9 to TRBJ1-4; tentatively, D is TRBD1 (5 bases). Germline lookup yields CDR1 SGDLS and CDR2 YYNGEE. V was shortened by 3 bases and J by 1 base, with 10 bases between the two germline ends. The CDR3 is 15 residues long. DNA of the CDR3: TGTGCCAGCAGCGCCGGACATCTAACTAATGAAAAACTGTTTTTT. Translation: CASSAGHLTNEKLFF.

The chain is built from TRBV25-1 and TRBJ2-1, with 7 bases aligning to TRBD2. Germline V gene data show CDR1 as MGHDK and CDR2 as SYGVNS. The CDR3 sequence is 15 residues long. J lost 6 bases, V lost 4 bases, and 9 bases had no gene match. CDR3 loop: CASSVGAGIFNEQFF. The DNA for the CDR3 is TGTGCCAGCAGTGTAGGAGCGGGGATCTTCAATGAGCAGTTCTTC.

The CDR3 reads CASSLPGLIYEQYF. CDR3 sequence (DNA): TGTGCCAGCAGCTTGCCCGGACTGATCTACGAGCAGTACTTC. The chain uses TRBV5-8 and TRBJ2-7, with a weak D call TRBD2 (5 bases). CDR1 SGHTS and CDR2 YDEGEE come from the germline V gene. The germline V and J ends were trimmed by 1 base and 3 bases, with 11 bases remaining between them. The CDR3 is made up of 14 amino acids.

The count of this clone is one. V usage is TRBV5-4 and J usage is TRBJ1-1; D unclear. V lost 0 bases and J 0 bases, leaving 18 bases between the germline ends. The germline V gene has CDR1 SGHNT and CDR2 YYREEE (reference sequence). The CDR3 runs to 18 residues. CDR3 nucleotides: TGTGCCAGCAGCTTGGAGTTATCGAATCCCATGATGAACACTGAAGCTTTCTTT. Encoded protein: CASSLELSNPMMNTEAFF.

Here the CDR3 reads CASNFSSGGQGNQPQHF. The CDR3 bases are TGTGCCAGCAATTTCTCGAGCGGGGGACAGGGAAATCAGCCCCAGCATTTT. The rearrangement uses TRBV5-5 and TRBJ1-5; 9 nucleotides agree with TRBD1. The V segment lost 6 bases and the J segment 4 bases; nucleotides outside the gene matches: 14. Per the germline V gene, CDR1 is SGHKS and CDR2 is YYEKEE (reference sequence). The CDR3 spans 17 residues.